This T cell receptor (beta chain) was sequenced for a study of post-analysis software for immune sequencing data. Points from the study as a whole: Same-batch preparations were strongly co-clustered by F measure. With TRBV5-6, TRBV5-1 and TRBV20-1 included, about five TRBV segments were more frequent in patients than in controls. Normalized Chao1 diversity was significantly reduced in patients versus controls.

Unique molecular identifiers were carried by the TCR beta cDNA libraries. Yield was 500,000 to 600,000 cDNA molecules from roughly 0.93 to 9.6 million T cells. Via MiXCR, TCRdb re-called the PCR reads, giving one row per CDR3 protein. The top ten clones hold under 7% of a sample with fewer than 550,000 distinct CDR3 sequences, roughly 34% of them seen once. As concerns this clonotype: Its antigen is as yet unknown.

This CDR3 has 16 amino acids. CDR1 KGHSH and CDR2 LQKENI come from the germline V gene. With 3 bases removed from V and 3 bases from J, the gap between germline ends came to 15 bases. The V and J genes are TRBV18 and TRBJ1-5; D might be TRBD1 (5 bases). What was sequenced was blood. This receptor was obtained from a girl aged 2-17 years with multiple sclerosis. The CDR3 DNA follows: TGTGCCAGCTCACCCCTGGGGGGAGGCCCCAATCAGCCCCAGCATTTT. It is translated as CASSPLGGGPNQPQHF.